This entry lists 13 T cell receptor beta chains sequenced from one sample in a study of metastatic and nonmetastatic thyroid tumors. Treatment of any kind had been given to no patient before thyroid surgery. With MiXCR, TCRdb called clones anew from the PCR reads. The table shows approximately 90,000 clones, with 7.5% to 9% occurring only once. The sequenced sample consisted of blood. These receptor sequences come from a female donor with papillary thyroid cancer or a benign thyroid nodule (not recorded which). Some clones in this sample may be carry-over from other donors' samples.

This clone was detected a few times. This may be a read error, as it is one base from a much larger clone. The rearrangement links TRBV19 to TRBJ2-2, with D perhaps TRBD1 (5 bases). This CDR3 comprises 16 residues. V gave up 10 bases and J gave up 2 bases, with 20 bases separating them. Germline V gives CDR1 LNHDA, CDR2 SQIVND (reference sequence). In nucleotides, the CDR3 is TGTGCCACCGCTTATGGGGCAGGCTCTAACACCGGGGAGCTGTTTTTT. As protein: CATAYGAGSNTGELFF.

This clone was recorded a few times. A read error may explain this, as a much larger clone is one base away. The chain recombines TRBV10-3 with TRBJ2-2; no reliable D call. V lost 0 bases to trimming and J lost 7 bases, with 12 bases between them. Germline assignment: CDR1 ENHRY and CDR2 SYGVKD. The CDR3 sequence is 15 residues long. The CDR3 bases are TGTGCCATCAGTGAGTCGGGTCAGGTCAACGGGGAGCTGTTTTTT. Protein sequence: CAISESGQVNGELFF.

Comments on this clone: Its ends do not fully match the called genes, so a read error is possible. The V and J genes are TRBV3-1 and TRBJ1-5; TRBD1 matches at 8 bases. CDR3 length: 15 residues. Per the germline V gene, CDR1 is LGHDT and CDR2 is YNNKEL (reference sequence). The CDR3: CAGSRDRYSNQPQHF. CDR3 sequence (DNA): TGTGCCGGCAGCCGGGACAGGTATAGCAATCAGCCCCAGCATTTT.

At least ten counts were recorded for this clone. V and J are TRBV28 and TRBJ2-3; 8 bases agree with TRBD2. The CDR3 runs 13 residues. The V gene end was trimmed by 8 bases and the J gene end by 7 bases; junction bases not matched to a gene: 8. Per germline, CDR1 MDHEN and CDR2 SYDVKM. CDR3 protein: CASQAGGAYTQYF. CDR3 sequence (DNA): TGTGCCAGCCAAGCCGGGGGGGCGTATACGCAGTATTTT.

This clone was seen at least ten times. This chain links TRBV19 with TRBJ2-7, with 9 positions matching TRBD1. CDR3 length: 13 residues. Trimming removed 5 bases from V and 4 bases from J; junction bases left unmatched: 3. In germline, CDR1 is LNHDA, CDR2 SQIVND (reference sequence). CDR3 in amino acids: CASSSGQGYEQYF. CDR3 DNA sequence: TGTGCCAGTAGTTCCGGACAGGGGTACGAGCAGTACTTC.

This clone has a count of ten or more. The chain employs TRBV4-2 and TRBJ2-6; D is unresolved. This CDR3 has 15 residues. V dropped 1 base and J dropped 1 base, with 5 bases sitting between them. From germline, CDR1 is LGHNA and CDR2 YNFKEQ. CDR3 sequence reads: CASSQGPSGANVLTF. CDR3 coding DNA: TGTGCCAGCAGCCAAGGCCCTTCTGGGGCCAACGTCCTGACTTTC.

This clone was counted at least ten times. V gene TRBV20-1 combines with J gene TRBJ2-1; 9 nucleotides match TRBD2. With 2 bases clipped from V and 6 bases from J, the junction kept 5 bases outside the gene matches. Looked up from germline, CDR1 is DFQATT and CDR2 is SNEGSKA (reference sequence). The CDR3 runs 14 residues. The CDR3 DNA reads as TGCAGTGCTAGAATTAGCGGGGGTGGCAATGAGCAGTTCTTC. Translating gives CSARISGGGNEQFF.

This clone appeared many times. This chain joins TRBV4-2 and TRBJ2-3; D unresolved. Germline V gene sequence: CDR1 LGHNA, CDR2 YNFKEQ. Trimming took 0 bases from V and 1 from J, leaving 14 bases between them. This CDR3 has 17 amino acids. The CDR3 DNA follows: TGTGCCAGCAGCCAAGATTCTGGGGTCTTACGCACAGATACGCAGTATTTT. This codes for CASSQDSGVLRTDTQYF.

This clone was observed at least ten times. The sample holds other DNA sequences that translate to the same CDR3. This chain connects TRBV7-9 to TRBJ2-7, with D tentatively TRBD1 (6 bases). Germline values: CDR1 SEHNR, CDR2 FQNEAQ (reference sequence). V was pared by 1 base and J by 0 bases, with 7 bases between. The CDR3 has 14 residues. CDR3 protein: CASSLGGGSYEQYF. CDR3 in DNA: TGTGCCAGCAGCTTAGGAGGGGGCTCCTACGAGCAGTACTTC.

The chain carries TRBV28 and TRBJ2-1; perhaps D is TRBD1 or TRBD2 (5 bases each). Germline-derived CDR1 and CDR2 are MDHEN and SYDVKM. V was shortened by 3 bases and J by 7 bases, with 16 bases between the two germline ends. The CDR3 covers 15 residues. The CDR3 DNA is TGTGCCAGCAGTTTGAGAGGGGCCGTTCGTAATGAGCAGTTCTTC. The encoded protein is CASSLRGAVRNEQFF.

This clone showed up many times. The chain joins TRBV12-3 or TRBV12-4 to TRBJ1-6; TRBD1 matches at 8 bases. The CDR3 loop spans 14 amino acids. With V trimmed by 3 bases and J by 8 bases, 3 bases remained unmatched. CDR3 DNA sequence: TGTGCCAGCAGTTTGGGACAGGTTGATTCACCCCTCCACTTT. Its protein is CASSLGQVDSPLHF.

The chain employs TRBV25-1 and TRBJ2-7; D is perhaps TRBD2 (5 bases). The germline V gene has CDR1 MGHDK and CDR2 SYGVNS. V was pared by 3 bases and J by 6 bases, with 15 bases between. The CDR3 covers 14 residues. The CDR3 sequence: CASSDVGVSPEQYF. The CDR3 DNA is TGTGCCAGCAGTGATGTGGGAGTCTCCCCCGAGCAGTACTTC.

This clone was picked up many times. The J gene is TRBJ1-3, the V gene TRBV9; TRBD1 matches 8 bases. V lost 3 bases to trimming and J lost 0 bases; unmatched junction nucleotides: 8. Germline V CDR1 and CDR2: SGDLS, YYNGEE. CDR3 size: 17 residues. This chain's CDR3 is CASSEGQGELSGNTIYF. CDR3 DNA: TGTGCCAGCAGCGAAGGACAGGGCGAACTCTCTGGAAACACCATATATTTT.